Below, 27 T cell receptor beta chains from the same sample are listed, as sequenced in a study of blood T cell repertoires in COVID-19. This table comes from immunoSEQ multiplex PCR, and its TCRdb copy is limited to in-frame clones, with some not included. The sample yields about 240,000 clones, approximately 83% seen once. The sequenced sample was PBMCs or T cells enriched from blood (not recorded which). Receptor source: a woman aged 40 to 49 with acute COVID-19.

The DNA for the CDR3 is TGCGCCAGCAGCTTGGGGGGAACTAGCGGCAATGAGCAGTTCTTC. As protein: CASSLGGTSGNEQFF. This chain links TRBV5-1 with TRBJ2-1, with 8 bases fitting TRBD2. The CDR3 spans 15 residues. The V segment lost 0 bases and the J segment 6 bases; nucleotides outside the gene matches: 5. CDR1 is SGHRS, CDR2 YFSETQ, per germline.

The chain combines TRBV27 with TRBJ2-1; TRBD2 matches at 10 bases. Germline CDR1 and CDR2: MNHEY and SMNVEV (reference sequence). The CDR3 sequence is 14 residues long. Germline trimming cut 5 bases from V and 4 bases from J; bases unmatched to any gene: 2. The CDR3 nucleotides read TGTGCCAGCAGTGAAGCGGGAGGGTACAATGAGCAGTTCTTC. Its translation: CASSEAGGYNEQFF.

The chain is built from TRBV9 and TRBJ2-1, with TRBD2 matching over 9 bases. This CDR3 spans 19 amino acids. Trimming took 4 bases from V and 0 from J; bases not matched to a gene: 14. Germline V lookup: CDR1 SGDLS, CDR2 YYNGEE. CDR3 DNA sequence: TGTGCCAGCAGCTTCCGGCGGGGTAGCGGGAGCCGCTCCTACAATGAGCAGTTCTTC. It encodes CASSFRRGSGSRSYNEQFF. The variable domain in full, completed from reference TRBV9 and TRBJ2-1, reads DSGVTQTPKHLITATGQRVTLRCSPRSGDLSVYWYQQSLDQGLQFLIQYYNGEERAKGNILERFSAQQFPDLHSELNLSSLELGDSALYFCASSFRRGSGSRSYNEQFFGPGTRLTVL.

V and J are TRBV11-3 and TRBJ2-7, with 10 bases lining up with TRBD2. The CDR3 has 15 amino acids. Germline CDR1 and CDR2: SGHNT and YENEEA. After removal of 4 bases from V and 4 bases from J, the junction contained 7 bases not matched to a gene. The CDR3 region is CASSSSLAGDYEQYF. The CDR3 nucleotides read TGTGCCAGCAGCTCCTCCCTAGCGGGAGATTACGAGCAGTACTTC.

V gene TRBV30 combines with J gene TRBJ2-7; 11 bases are a match to TRBD1. V lost 5 bases and J lost 2; bases outside the gene matches: 5. Germline V CDR1 and CDR2: GTSNPN, SVGIG (reference sequence). This CDR3 has 14 residues. The CDR3 loop reads CAWHPGQGAYEQYF. The CDR3 bases are TGTGCCTGGCATCCGGGACAGGGGGCCTACGAGCAGTACTTC.

The chain has TRBV14 and TRBJ2-4, with D perhaps TRBD2 (6 bases). The CDR3 covers 14 residues. Germline V gene sequence: CDR1 SGHDN, CDR2 FVKESK. Trimming took off 1 base at V and 6 bases at J, with 10 bases between the two ends. CDR3 protein: CASSQGRDLNIQYF. CDR3 nucleotide sequence: TGTGCCAGCAGCCAAGGGAGGGACTTAAACATTCAGTACTTC.

The chain combines TRBV24-1 with TRBJ1-2, with D possibly being TRBD1 (6 bases). The CDR3 has 14 amino acids. Per germline, CDR1 KGHDR and CDR2 SFDVKD. The V end was cut by 4 bases, the J end by 6 bases, with 14 bases between. CDR3 nucleotides: TGTGCCACCAGTGACCTCGACAGGCGGCATGGCTACACCTTC. Translation gives CATSDLDRRHGYTF.

V gene TRBV6-1 combines with J gene TRBJ2-4; D gene ambiguous. V shed 0 bases and J shed 1 base, with 7 bases lying between them. Looked up from germline, CDR1 is MNHNS and CDR2 is SASEGT. The CDR3 consists of 15 residues. The CDR3 bases are TGTGCCAGCAGTGAAGCTTACGGGGCCAAAAACATTCAGTACTTC. Amino acids: CASSEAYGAKNIQYF.

This sequence joins TRBV5-5 and TRBJ2-1; D not certain. The germline V gene has CDR1 SGHKS and CDR2 YYEKEE (reference sequence). V dropped 0 bases and J dropped 5 bases, with 9 bases sitting between them. The CDR3 is made up of 14 amino acids. The DNA of the CDR3 is TGTGCCAGCAGCTTGGTGTTCAGAAACAATGAGCAGTTCTTC. It yields the protein CASSLVFRNNEQFF.

V gene TRBV10-1 combines with J gene TRBJ2-3, with TRBD2 matching over 10 bases. The CDR3 is made up of 16 amino acids. The germline gives CDR1 WNHNN, CDR2 SYGVQD (reference sequence). V was clipped by 8 bases and J by 5 bases; unmatched bases: 13. The CDR3 reads CASPLAGEALGDTQYF. CDR3 nucleotide sequence: TGCGCCAGCCCGCTAGCGGGAGAGGCGCTTGGAGATACGCAGTATTTT.

This chain connects TRBV24-1 to TRBJ1-4, with TRBD1 matching over 10 bases. With 0 bases clipped from V and 8 bases from J, the junction kept 11 bases outside the gene matches. Germline loops: CDR1 KGHDR, CDR2 SFDVKD. This CDR3 spans 18 amino acids. CDR3 nucleotide sequence: TGTGCCACCAGTGATTTGGCCGGGACAGGGGCCCCTGGAGAAAAACTGTTTTTT. Its translation is CATSDLAGTGAPGEKLFF.

This chain uses TRBV30 with TRBJ2-7; TRBD1 matches at 8 bases. This CDR3 comprises 15 residues. The germline V gene encodes CDR1 GTSNPN and CDR2 SVGIG (reference sequence). With 1 base clipped from V and 4 bases from J, the junction kept 9 bases outside the gene matches. CDR3 region: CAWSDLEGQAYEQYF. CDR3 DNA: TGTGCCTGGAGTGACCTCGAGGGACAGGCTTACGAGCAGTACTTC.

The V and J genes are TRBV7-2 and TRBJ2-1, with 11 bases aligning to TRBD2. V shed 6 bases and J 2 bases; nucleotides not matched to a gene: 6. The CDR3 extends over 16 amino acids. The germline V gene encodes CDR1 SGHTA and CDR2 FQGNSA. The CDR3 DNA follows: TGTGCCAGCAGAAGTAGCGGGAGGGATACCTACAATGAGCAGTTCTTC. Protein: CASRSSGRDTYNEQFF.

This clone showed up just once. The chain combines TRBV5-8 with TRBJ1-1, with 9 positions matching TRBD1. V shed 5 bases and J 4 bases; nucleotides not matched to a gene: 9. This CDR3 spans 15 amino acids. CDR1 is SGHTS and CDR2 is YDEGEE in the germline V gene. The CDR3 DNA is TGTGCCAGCAGTTCTATGGGACAGGGCGTCACTGAAGCTTTCTTT. Protein sequence: CASSSMGQGVTEAFF.

V is TRBV9 and J is TRBJ2-1; perhaps TRBD2 as D (5 bases). This CDR3 contains 13 residues. Germline values: CDR1 SGDLS, CDR2 YYNGEE. With 5 bases removed from V and 7 bases from J, the gap between germline ends came to 13 bases. In nucleotides, the CDR3 is TGTGCCAGCAGGTCCCTGAGGGCTAATGAGCAGTTCTTC. Its protein product is CASRSLRANEQFF.

The chain employs TRBV7-9 and TRBJ1-4; 8 bases are a match to TRBD1. The V and J ends lost 4 bases and 8 bases, in that order; junction bases with no gene match: 15. Germline V gives CDR1 SEHNR, CDR2 FQNEAQ (reference sequence). The CDR3 loop spans 17 amino acids. CDR3 sequence: CASSYGQGGREGEKLFF. The DNA of the CDR3 is TGTGCCAGCAGCTACGGACAGGGCGGGAGGGAAGGCGAAAAACTGTTTTTT. Full variable domain (outside the CDR3, taken from reference TRBV7-9 and TRBJ1-4): DTGVSQNPRHKITKRGQNVTFRCDPISEHNRLYWYRQTLGQGPEFLTYFQNEAQLEKSRLLSDRFSAERPKGSFSTLEIQRTEQGDSAMYLCASSYGQGGREGEKLFFGSGTQLSVL.

The chain recombines TRBV6-5 with TRBJ2-1, with TRBD1 identical over 7 bases. V gave up 5 bases and J gave up 6 bases; unmatched junction bases: 7. This CDR3 is built from 14 residues. Per the germline V gene, CDR1 is MNHEY and CDR2 is SVGAGI. CDR3 sequence: CASSKAGGSNEQFF. In DNA form, the CDR3 reads TGTGCCAGCAGTAAGGCAGGGGGAAGCAATGAGCAGTTCTTC.

The chain employs TRBV19 and TRBJ1-4; D is ambiguous. The CDR3 is 15 amino acids. Germline CDR1 and CDR2: LNHDA and SQIVND (reference sequence). V lost 7 bases and J lost 5, with 17 bases in between. CDR3 residues: CASTPLEGRNEKLFF. CDR3 in DNA: TGTGCCAGTACACCTTTAGAGGGAAGAAATGAAAAACTGTTTTTT.

The genes are TRBV4-2 and TRBJ2-6; 9 bases fit TRBD2. The CDR3 loop spans 20 amino acids. V trimming: 0 bases; J trimming: 4 bases; junction bases outside the gene matches: 13. Looked up from germline, CDR1 is LGHNA and CDR2 is YNFKEQ. CDR3 nucleotides: TGTGCCAGCAGCCAAGAGCGGCTAGCGGGGTCCTCCCCCGGGGCCAACGTCCTGACTTTC. It translates to CASSQERLAGSSPGANVLTF.

CDR3 protein: CASSRDSSWGYTF. The CDR3 region has the DNA TGTGCCAGCAGCCGGGACTCCTCCTGGGGCTACACCTTC. V is TRBV6-5 and J is TRBJ1-2, with a tentative D call TRBD1 (5 bases). The CDR3 is 13 residues long. Looked up from germline, CDR1 is MNHEY and CDR2 is SVGAGI. Trimming cost V 6 bases and J 8 bases, with 16 bases left between them.

The CDR3 DNA reads TGTGCCAGCAGCCTCACCGTAGGGGCAGGGCACTACAATGAGCAGTTCTTC. It specifies CASSLTVGAGHYNEQFF. This rearrangement joins TRBV28 to TRBJ2-1; a possible D gene is TRBD1 (5 bases). The CDR3 is 17 amino acids. Germline-derived CDR1 and CDR2 are MDHEN and SYDVKM. V was pared by 6 bases and J by 3 bases, with 21 bases between.

The rearrangement uses TRBV11-3 and TRBJ2-7; D might be TRBD1 (8 bases). V lost 5 bases and J lost 5, with 16 bases in between. This CDR3 contains 14 residues. Germline lookup yields CDR1 SGHNT and CDR2 YENEEA. CDR3 nucleotides: TGTGCCAGCAGCGCGAGACAGGGGAGGGACGAGCAGTACTTC. Protein: CASSARQGRDEQYF.

This clone has just a few counts. J is TRBJ2-1 and V is TRBV6-5; 7 bases are a match to TRBD1. Germline V gives CDR1 MNHEY, CDR2 SVGAGI. CDR3 length: 11 amino acids. V lost 6 bases to trimming and J lost 10 bases; unmatched junction nucleotides: 3. CDR3 coding DNA: TGTGCCAGCAGGACAGGGTCCGAGCAGTTCTTC. Amino acid sequence: CASRTGSEQFF.

The chain is built from TRBV28 and TRBJ2-2, with 9 bases lining up with TRBD2. The V segment lost 4 bases and the J segment 10 bases; nucleotides outside the gene matches: 16. The germline V gene encodes CDR1 MDHEN and CDR2 SYDVKM. The CDR3 extends over 17 amino acids. The CDR3 nucleotides are TGTGCCAGCAGTTCCCTTCTATTGGTAGCGGGAGTCGAGGAGCTGTTTTTT. It specifies CASSSLLLVAGVEELFF.

The chain is built from TRBV5-1 and TRBJ2-7; 10 bases are shared with TRBD1. This CDR3 contains 15 residues. V shed 7 bases and J 2 bases; nucleotides not matched to a gene: 9. The germline gives CDR1 SGHRS, CDR2 YFSETQ. CDR3 loop: CASGDRGRLTYEQYF. CDR3 nucleotides: TGCGCCAGCGGTGACAGGGGGCGCCTAACCTACGAGCAGTACTTC.

Notes on this clone: At the DNA level, this CDR3 is encoded by other sequences in the same sample as well. The DNA of the CDR3 is TGTGCCAGCAGTACGACACCAAACTATGGCTACACCTTC. Translation gives CASSTTPNYGYTF. The chain has TRBV12-3 or TRBV12-4 and TRBJ1-2; D ambiguous. Between the trimmed V and J ends, which lost 5 bases and 2 bases, there was a span of 9 bases. The CDR3 is 13 amino acids.

The chain joins TRBV11-2 to TRBJ1-6; D uncertain. Trimming took off 2 bases at V and 0 bases at J, with 5 bases between the two ends. The V gene's germline CDR1 is SGHAT and CDR2 FQNNGV. This CDR3 contains 15 residues. The CDR3 loop is CASSLSSSYNSPLHF. In DNA, the CDR3 is TGTGCCAGCAGCTTATCGAGCTCCTATAATTCACCCCTCCACTTT.